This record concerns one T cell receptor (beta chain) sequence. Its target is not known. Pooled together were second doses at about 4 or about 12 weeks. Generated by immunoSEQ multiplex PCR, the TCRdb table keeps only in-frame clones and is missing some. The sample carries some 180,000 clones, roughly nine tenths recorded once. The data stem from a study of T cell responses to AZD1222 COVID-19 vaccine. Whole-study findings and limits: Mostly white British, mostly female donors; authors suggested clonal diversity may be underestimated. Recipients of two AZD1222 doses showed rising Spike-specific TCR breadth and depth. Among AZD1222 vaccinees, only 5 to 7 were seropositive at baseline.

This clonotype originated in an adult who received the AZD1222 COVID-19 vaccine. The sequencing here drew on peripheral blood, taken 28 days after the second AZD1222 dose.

CDR3 sequence reads: CASSSAATRNEKLFF. In nucleotides, the CDR3 is TGTGCCAGCAGTTCCGCAGCCACGCGGAATGAAAAACTGTTTTTT. The V and J genes are TRBV6-2 or TRBV6-3 and TRBJ1-4; D ambiguous. V was pared by 4 bases and J by 5 bases, with 14 bases between. Germline V gene lookup returns CDR1 MNHEY and CDR2 SVGEGT. The CDR3 is made up of 15 amino acids.